The 26 T cell receptor beta chains reported below all come from one sample, sequenced in a study of T cells after yellow fever vaccination. Each CDR3 protein is one row after TCRdb ran MiXCR on the 5' RACE reads. The sample has hundreds of thousands of distinct CDR3 sequences, under 25% seen once. The specimen comprised PBMCs, sampled 15 days after the yellow fever booster vaccination. The receptors derive from a man aged 30 to 39 who received the YFV17D yellow fever vaccine.

V is TRBV29-1 and J is TRBJ2-4; 7 bases align to TRBD1. The V gene's germline CDR1 is SQVTM and CDR2 ANQGSEA. Unmatched junction bases numbered 15, after V lost 1 base and J lost 9 bases. The CDR3 has 16 residues. Written as DNA, the CDR3 is TGCAGCGTTGAAGGTCTACAGGGGTCAAGCAGTGCCATTCAGTACTTC. This translates into CSVEGLQGSSSAIQYF.

The table lists this clonotype with a few counts. The junction departs from germline at one end; a sequencing error may be responsible. The chain carries TRBV29-1 and TRBJ2-2, with D perhaps given as TRBD1 or TRBD2 (5 bases each). This CDR3 contains 14 residues. The germline V gene has CDR1 SQVTM and CDR2 ANQGSEA. The CDR3 DNA is TGCAGCGTGGGTAGGGACCGGAACACCGGGGAGTTGTTTTTT. This encodes CSVGRDRNTGELFF.

This clonotype was seen a few times. The chain employs TRBV5-6 and TRBJ2-7; D not certain. Trimming pared 4 bases from V and 12 bases from J, leaving 14 bases between. Germline CDR1 is SGHDT and CDR2 is YYEEEE. This CDR3 is 11 amino acids long. The CDR3 reads CASSAASKVYF. CDR3 nucleotides: TGTGCCAGCAGCGCCGCCTCCAAAGTGTACTTC.

The chain joins TRBV28 to TRBJ2-1, with 11 bases fitting TRBD2. Losses at the gene ends were 8 bases for V and 8 bases for J; bases not matched to a gene: 8. The CDR3 runs to 14 residues. Germline V lookup: CDR1 MDHEN, CDR2 SYDVKM. The CDR3, as DNA: TGTGCCAGCGGTATTAGCGGGAGGGTAGATGAGCAGTTCTTC. Its translation is CASGISGRVDEQFF. The full variable domain, in which reference TRBV28 and TRBJ2-1 provide the parts outside the CDR3, is DVKVTQSSRYLVKRTGEKVFLECVQDMDHENMFWYRQDPGLGLRLIYFSYDVKMKEKGDIPEGYSVSREKKERFSLILESASTNQTSMYLCASGISGRVDEQFFGPGTRLTVL.

This clonotype was observed a few times. The genes are TRBV4-3 and TRBJ2-5; D may match TRBD1 or TRBD2 (6 bases each). The germline V gene has CDR1 LGHNA and CDR2 YSLEER. Deletions cut 0 bases from V and 5 bases from J, with 13 bases between. CDR3 length equals 15 residues. CDR3 amino acids: CASSQDFGGGETQYF. For the CDR3, the DNA is TGCGCCAGCAGCCAAGATTTCGGAGGGGGGGAGACCCAGTACTTC.

This clonotype was counted a single time. The CDR3 DNA reads TGTGCCAGCGCTAGGTGGGAGGTCGAGACCCAGTACTTC. Translated, it gives CASARWEVETQYF. This sequence joins TRBV7-2 and TRBJ2-5, with a possible D match to TRBD2 (6 bases). The CDR3 length is 13 residues. V lost 8 bases and J lost 5, with 15 bases in between. Per germline, CDR1 SGHTA and CDR2 FQGNSA.

The rearrangement links TRBV6-1 to TRBJ1-2, with D unresolved. The CDR3 runs to 16 residues. Germline lookup yields CDR1 MNHNS and CDR2 SASEGT. With 6 bases removed from V and 0 bases from J, the gap between germline ends came to 17 bases. CDR3 nucleotides: TGTGCCAGCAGATCCGACTACGACAACCCTAACTATGGCTACACCTTC. This translates into CASRSDYDNPNYGYTF.

This clonotype was seen repeatedly, ten times or more. The chain employs TRBV5-5 and TRBJ1-6; D is possibly TRBD1 (5 bases). CDR1 is SGHKS, CDR2 YYEKEE, per germline (reference sequence). The CDR3 is made up of 15 amino acids. V lost 3 bases and J lost 9, with 16 bases in between. The CDR3 bases are TGTGCCAGCAGCTGGGGTGGAGGGGTACCTTCACCCCTCCACTTT. This gives the protein CASSWGGGVPSPLHF.

The chain couples TRBV4-2 to TRBJ2-2; 15 nucleotides match TRBD2. Per the germline V gene, CDR1 is LGHNA and CDR2 is YNFKEQ. The CDR3 consists of 18 residues. V lost 4 bases, J lost 0 bases, and 3 bases stayed unmatched. Here the CDR3 DNA reads TGTGCCAGCAGCCGGGGACTAGCGGGAGGCCCGAACACCGGGGAGCTGTTTTTT. Translated, it gives CASSRGLAGGPNTGELFF.

The genes are TRBV20-1 and TRBJ2-3; 9 bases are a match to TRBD2. The trim removed 5 bases at V and 2 bases at J, leaving 20 bases unmatched. In germline, CDR1 is DFQATT, CDR2 SNEGSKA (reference sequence). This CDR3 comprises 19 residues. As DNA, the CDR3 is TGCAGTGCTCGCCCAGGGGGTAGCGGGAGTTCAGGGGTCACAGATACGCAGTATTTT. Amino acid sequence: CSARPGGSGSSGVTDTQYF.

The rearrangement links TRBV7-3 to TRBJ2-3, with TRBD2 matching over 9 bases. This CDR3 has 16 amino acids. With V trimmed by 2 bases and J by 4 bases, 7 bases remained unmatched. Germline assignment: CDR1 SGHTA and CDR2 FQGTGA. The CDR3: CASSLGIAGDADTQYF. CDR3 nucleotide sequence: TGTGCCAGCAGCTTAGGGATAGCGGGAGATGCAGATACGCAGTATTTT.

This clonotype was seen only a few times. The chain employs TRBV7-3 and TRBJ2-7, with 8 bases aligning to TRBD2. The CDR3 loop spans 14 amino acids. J lost 5 bases, V lost 5 bases, and 8 bases had no gene match. Per germline, CDR1 SGHTA and CDR2 FQGTGA. For the CDR3, the DNA is TGTGCCAGCAGCCCAGCGGGAGCTTTAGACGAGCAGTACTTC. This encodes CASSPAGALDEQYF.

This clonotype was observed a few times. J is TRBJ2-3 and V is TRBV20-1, with 9 positions matching TRBD2. After removal of 0 bases from V and 9 bases from J, the junction contained 7 bases not matched to a gene. CDR3 size: 14 residues. Germline V gene lookup returns CDR1 DFQATT and CDR2 SNEGSKA (reference sequence). CDR3 region: CSARESSGRRTQYF. CDR3 in DNA: TGCAGTGCTAGAGAATCGAGCGGGAGGAGGACGCAGTATTTT.

The rearrangement links TRBV27 to TRBJ1-4; D possibly corresponds to TRBD1 (5 bases). The CDR3 loop spans 13 amino acids. Deletions cut 6 bases from V and 6 bases from J, with 11 bases between. The V gene's germline CDR1 is MNHEY and CDR2 SMNVEV (reference sequence). Here the CDR3 DNA reads TGTGCCAGCAGGGGTGGGGCCTATGAAAAACTGTTTTTT. Translating it yields CASRGGAYEKLFF.

This chain uses TRBV30 with TRBJ2-1, with D perhaps TRBD1 or TRBD2 (6 bases each). Germline values: CDR1 GTSNPN, CDR2 SVGIG (reference sequence). This CDR3 comprises 16 residues. The V gene lost 2 bases and the J gene lost 9 bases, with 23 bases spanning the gap. DNA for the CDR3: TGTGCCTGGAGTACCTGGGACCAAGGGGGGATAGGTGAGCAGTTCTTC. This sequence encodes CAWSTWDQGGIGEQFF.

The CDR3 sequence is CASSPDSVEAEAFF. The CDR3 coding sequence is TGTGCCAGCTCACCTGACAGCGTTGAGGCTGAAGCTTTCTTT. The rearrangement uses TRBV18 and TRBJ1-1; perhaps TRBD1 as D (5 bases). Per the germline V gene, CDR1 is KGHSH and CDR2 is LQKENI. With 3 bases removed from V and 6 bases from J, the gap between germline ends came to 14 bases. The CDR3 covers 14 residues.

This clonotype has only a few counts. The gene calls are TRBV29-1 and TRBJ2-5; the match to TRBD1 covers 10 bases. The junction had 10 bases not matched to a gene; V was cut back by 2 bases and J by 4 bases. The CDR3 totals 16 residues. The germline CDR1 and CDR2 sequences are SQVTM and ANQGSEA. CDR3: CSVEIVRTGGRETQYF. CDR3 DNA: TGCAGCGTTGAAATAGTCCGGACAGGGGGGAGAGAGACCCAGTACTTC. The full variable domain, completed using reference TRBV29-1 and TRBJ2-5, is SAVISQKPSRDICQRGTSLTIQCQVDSQVTMMFWYRQQPGQSLTLIATANQGSEATYESGFVIDKFPISRPNLTFSTLTVSNMSPEDSSIYLCSVEIVRTGGRETQYFGPGTRLLVL.

This chain connects TRBV5-1 to TRBJ2-3, with a weak D call TRBD2 (5 bases). This CDR3 is built from 15 residues. The V end was cut by 3 bases, the J end by 3 bases, with 14 bases between. The V gene's germline CDR1 is SGHRS and CDR2 YFSETQ. The CDR3 loop is CASSSAGRLTDTQYF. The CDR3 nucleotides read TGCGCCAGCAGCTCGGCGGGCCGACTAACAGATACGCAGTATTTT.

The CDR3: CASSIEFSGGPTGELFF. DNA for the CDR3: TGTGCCAGTAGTATAGAATTCTCGGGAGGGCCCACCGGGGAGCTGTTTTTT. The chain joins TRBV19 to TRBJ2-2; 8 bases agree with TRBD2. V lost 0 bases, J lost 4 bases, and 7 bases stayed unmatched. Germline V gene sequence: CDR1 LNHDA, CDR2 SQIVND (reference sequence). The CDR3 is made up of 17 amino acids.

This clonotype was observed a handful of times. The rearrangement joins TRBV29-1 to TRBJ2-1; D not resolved. V gave up 8 bases and J gave up 2 bases, with 10 bases separating them. This CDR3 has 12 amino acids. Germline values: CDR1 SQVTM, CDR2 ANQGSEA. CDR3 residues: CSFSQTYNEQFF. CDR3 bases: TGCAGCTTCTCTCAGACCTACAATGAGCAGTTCTTC.

This clonotype has at least ten counts. V usage is TRBV6-5 and J usage is TRBJ2-7, with 7 bases aligning to TRBD2. Trimming at V came to 3 bases and at J to 7 bases, leaving 9 bases not matched to a gene. Germline CDR1 reads MNHEY; CDR2 reads SVGAGI. The CDR3 is made up of 14 amino acids. The DNA of the CDR3 is TGTGCCAGCAGTTATGTGGGAGGGCCCAGAGAGCAGTACTTC. This encodes CASSYVGGPREQYF.

This rearrangement joins TRBV2 to TRBJ2-7; 10 bases match TRBD2. Germline-derived CDR1 and CDR2 are SNHLY and FYNNEI. V trimming: 9 bases; J trimming: 7 bases; junction bases outside the gene matches: 12. The CDR3 spans 14 residues. DNA for the CDR3: TGTGCCAGTCACCTTGTTCTAGCGGGGGAGGAGCAGTACTTC. Its translation: CASHLVLAGEEQYF.

The chain links TRBV19 to TRBJ2-3; 10 positions match TRBD2. Unmatched junction bases numbered 8, after V lost 5 bases and J lost 0 bases. Germline CDR1 LNHDA, CDR2 SQIVND (reference sequence). The CDR3 runs to 17 residues. CDR3 in amino acids: CASSSLAGVASTDTQYF. In DNA, the CDR3 is TGTGCCAGTAGTTCGCTAGCGGGAGTTGCTAGCACAGATACGCAGTATTTT.

This clonotype has only a few counts. V usage is TRBV29-1 and J usage is TRBJ2-7; tentatively, D is TRBD1 (5 bases). Germline CDR1 reads SQVTM; CDR2 reads ANQGSEA. The CDR3 spans 14 residues. V lost 2 bases, J lost 1 base, and 12 bases lay in between. This CDR3 reads CSVESRVGSYEQYF. In DNA, the CDR3 is TGCAGCGTTGAAAGCAGGGTAGGGTCCTACGAGCAGTACTTC.

This clonotype was seen a handful of times. The rearrangement joins TRBV20-1 to TRBJ2-5; TRBD2 aligns across 10 bases. V was clipped by 1 base and J by 5 bases; unmatched bases: 7. CDR3 size: 15 residues. The germline V gene encodes CDR1 DFQATT and CDR2 SNEGSKA (reference sequence). CDR3 in DNA: TGCAGTGCTAGAGCGGCTAGCGGGAGTGGTGAGACCCAGTACTTC. It encodes CSARAASGSGETQYF.

This chain uses TRBV7-2 with TRBJ2-7; TRBD2 agrees at 10 bases. Germline V gene lookup returns CDR1 SGHTA and CDR2 FQGNSA. The CDR3 is made up of 14 amino acids. J gave up 6 bases and V 8 bases, and 10 bases lay outside the gene matches. The CDR3 nucleotides are TGTGCCAGCGGGGCTGGGACTAGCGCGGGCGAGCAGTACTTC. This translates into CASGAGTSAGEQYF.